This T cell receptor (beta chain) was sequenced during a study of a mutant IDH1 vaccine in newly diagnosed glioma. Overall study context: Treated patients comprised around 62% males and roughly 40% females, mean age approximately 37 years.

Noted time point: week 35, safety follow-up. A 20-mer mutant IDH1 peptide at 300 ug was injected subcutaneously with topical imiquimod. Donor diagnoses consisted of new WHO grade 3 or 4 IDH1-mutant, ATRX-lost astrocytomas. This clone came up once. Antigen: not known. Germline CDR1 SGHTA, CDR2 FQGNSA. CDR3 length: 17 amino acids. The ends were cut back, 4 bases at V and 5 bases at J, with 23 bases in the middle. This table comes from immunoSEQ multiplex PCR, and its TCRdb copy is limited to in-frame clones, with some not included. Here the sample spans tens of thousands of clones, 70% to 90% being singletons.

This material consisted of PBMCs, taken from a glioma patient whose treatment included an IDH1 peptide vaccine. The sequence was obtained from a man younger than 45 with glioma. The chain combines TRBV7-2 with TRBJ2-5; D is unclear. The CDR3 region has the DNA TGTGCCAGCAGCTCCCGCCAGGTCCCCGGAAGGCTGGAGACCCAGTACTTC. It codes for CASSSRQVPGRLETQYF.